This T cell receptor (beta chain) was sequenced in a study of blood T cell repertoires in COVID-19. Methods used by the authors: Using reference gene primer amplification, nucleated cell counts were estimated. Sequencing was performed with immunoSEQ multiplex PCR; in TCRdb, only in-frame clones are kept and a portion is missing. V, J and clone size reflect that table, while D and trimming were determined from the DNA. This table holds 130,000 to 150,000 clones, approximately 83% found once. With 4 bases removed from V and 5 bases from J, the gap between germline ends came to 14 bases. CDR3 length equals 14 residues. CDR1 and CDR2 (germline): LGHNA, YSLEER. Each participant's cohort was designated according to participant-reported clinical history.

Sequenced sample: PBMCs or T cells enriched from blood (not recorded which). The sequence was obtained from a man in his fifties or sixties who had recovered from COVID-19. The chain couples TRBV4-3 to TRBJ1-2; D is possibly TRBD1 (5 bases). Here the CDR3 reads CASSLEGGEYGYTF. CDR3 nucleotides: TGCGCCAGCAGCCTCGAGGGAGGGGAGTATGGCTACACCTTC.